A single T cell receptor (beta chain) is shown here with its context. The antigen is not known. The ends were cut back, 10 bases at V and 0 bases at J, with 16 bases in the middle. Looked up from germline, CDR1 is MGHRA and CDR2 is YSYEKL. This CDR3 comprises 15 residues. How the authors handled the data: Junction-only sequences without quality scores came from ImmunoSEQ, so filtering differed. The assay was immunoSEQ multiplex PCR, and TCRdb's table has in-frame clones only and misses some. V and J calls plus clone size are reproduced from that table; the DNA served to infer D and trimming. The data show roughly 2.1 million clones, about 93% seen once. Naive-designated CD8 cells lacked CD45RO, were positively enriched for CCR7, and omitted terminally differentiated effector memory CD45RA+ cells. All the donors were Caucasian adults who lived in Nashville, Tennessee. This entry is derived from a study of shared clonotypes between healthy human individuals. Study-level results: What rarefaction showed was incomplete sorted-subset sequencing despite large depth.

The J gene is TRBJ2-1, the V gene TRBV4-1; D remains unclear. The specimen sequenced was naive CD8+ T cells from PBMCs. The TCR was taken from a man aged 18-30 years in good health. Some clones in this sample may be carry-over from other donors' samples. The CDR3 DNA sequence: TGCGCCACCTGCGAGTGGCCGAGCTCCTACAATGAGCAGTTCTTC. Translated, it gives CATCEWPSSYNEQFF.